What follows describes a single T cell receptor beta chain. The antigen is not known. This sample is drawn from a study of shared clonotypes between healthy human individuals. Study findings and constraints: The represented genetic and exposure-history diversity was limited by the small number of donors.

TCRdb keeps only in-frame clones here, not all; method: immunoSEQ multiplex PCR. The sample includes about a million clones, about three quarters seen only once; the top ten take 1.4% to 1.5%. CDR1 is MNHEY, CDR2 SMNVEV, per germline (reference sequence). The CDR3 has 11 amino acids. V was shortened by 7 bases and J by 1 base, with 4 bases between the two germline ends. The clonotype comes from a man in his late teens or twenties in good health. This sequence joins TRBV27 and TRBJ1-1; D is undetermined. Source material: memory CD4+ T cells sorted from blood. Subset given: CD45RA-negative fraction. The CDR3 sequence: CASKKNTEAFF. CDR3 coding DNA: TGTGCCAGCAAGAAGAACACTGAAGCTTTCTTT.